This is a list of T cell receptor beta chains from one sample in a study of blood T cell repertoires in COVID-19. Using immunoSEQ multiplex PCR, the repertoire was profiled, and TCRdb retains in-frame clones only, with some absent. The table records 50,000 to 60,000 clones, approximately 83% of them present only once. The specimen was peripheral blood. Receptor source: an elderly man with COVID-19, enrolled during active disease. The CDR3 runs from the conserved cysteine through the conserved F or W. A D gene is named only where the DNA matches it firmly. Expanded clones get a size class; other rows say once, few or many, or leave the size out.

j_gene	abundance	d_gene	v_gene	CDR3aa	CDR3nt
TRBJ1-3	NA	NA	TRBV3-1/TRBV3-2	CASSQGSGNTIYF	TGTGCCAGCAGCCAAGGGAGTGGAAACACCATATATTTT
TRBJ1-5	NA	NA	TRBV28	CASSLVQFYQPQHF	TGTGCCAGCAGTTTAGTCCAATTTTATCAGCCCCAGCATTTT
TRBJ1-1	NA	NA	TRBV10-3	CAISGGAGARRNTEAFF	TGTGCCATCAGTGGAGGAGCAGGGGCCCGACGAAACACTGAAGCTTTCTTT
TRBJ1-2	once	NA	TRBV14	CASSSDMTRGYTF	TGTGCCAGCAGCTCGGACATGACGCGCGGCTACACCTTC
TRBJ1-2	NA	NA	TRBV6-6	CASSYSGEDYGYTF	TGTGCCAGCAGTTACTCAGGGGAAGACTATGGCTACACCTTC
TRBJ1-1	NA	TRBD1	TRBV10-3	CAISEPPSRLPTGVNTEAFF	TGTGCCATCAGTGAGCCACCGTCACGGCTACCGACAGGGGTGAACACTGAAGCTTTCTTT
TRBJ1-2	NA	NA	TRBV27	CASRDFSGYGYTF	TGTGCCAGCAGGGACTTCTCCGGCTATGGCTACACCTTC
TRBJ2-1	NA	NA	TRBV5-1	CASSQGSGGSYNEQFF	TGCGCCAGCAGTCAGGGTTCGGGCGGCTCCTACAATGAGCAGTTCTTC
TRBJ1-6	NA	TRBD1	TRBV14	CASSQNRGRNSPLHF	TGTGCCAGCAGCCAAAACAGGGGTAGGAATTCACCCCTCCACTTT
TRBJ1-3	NA	NA	TRBV19	CASSTTGYRDTIYF	TGTGCCAGTAGCACAACAGGATATAGGGACACCATATATTTT
TRBJ1-2	NA	NA	TRBV15	CATSRDRGQGHGYTF	TGTGCCACCAGCAGAGATAGGGGCCAGGGTCATGGCTACACCTTC
TRBJ2-1	NA	TRBD1	TRBV7-2	CASSLAASGGNEQFF	TGTGCCAGCAGCTTAGCGGCCTCAGGGGGAAATGAGCAGTTCTTC
TRBJ1-3	NA	NA	TRBV30	CAWSVISGSGNTIYF	TGTGCCTGGAGTGTAATATCAGGGTCTGGAAACACCATATATTTT
TRBJ2-1	NA	TRBD2	TRBV24-1	CATSELLADSYNEQFF	TGTGCCACCAGTGAATTGCTAGCGGACTCCTACAATGAGCAGTTCTTC
TRBJ2-2	once	TRBD1	TRBV27	CASRTGDQNGELFF	TGTGCCAGCAGGACAGGGGATCAAAACGGGGAGCTGTTTTTT